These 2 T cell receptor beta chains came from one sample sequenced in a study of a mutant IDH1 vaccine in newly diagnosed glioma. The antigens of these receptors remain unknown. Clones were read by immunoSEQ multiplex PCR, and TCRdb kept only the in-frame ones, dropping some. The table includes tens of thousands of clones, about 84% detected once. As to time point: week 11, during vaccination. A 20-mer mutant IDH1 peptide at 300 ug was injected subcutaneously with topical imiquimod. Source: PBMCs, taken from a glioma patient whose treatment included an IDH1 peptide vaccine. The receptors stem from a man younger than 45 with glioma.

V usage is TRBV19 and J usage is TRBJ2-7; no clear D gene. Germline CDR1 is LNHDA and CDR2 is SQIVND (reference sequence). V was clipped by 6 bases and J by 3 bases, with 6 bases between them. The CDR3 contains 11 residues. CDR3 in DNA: TGTGCCAGTAGCAACCTCTACGAGCAGTACTTC. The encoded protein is CASSNLYEQYF.

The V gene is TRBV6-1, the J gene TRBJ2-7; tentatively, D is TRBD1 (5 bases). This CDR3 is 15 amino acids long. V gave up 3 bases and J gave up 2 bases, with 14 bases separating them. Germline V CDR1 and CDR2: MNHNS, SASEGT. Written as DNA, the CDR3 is TGTGCCAGCAGTGATGGGGCAGCTCTAGCCTACGAGCAGTACTTC. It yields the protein CASSDGAALAYEQYF.